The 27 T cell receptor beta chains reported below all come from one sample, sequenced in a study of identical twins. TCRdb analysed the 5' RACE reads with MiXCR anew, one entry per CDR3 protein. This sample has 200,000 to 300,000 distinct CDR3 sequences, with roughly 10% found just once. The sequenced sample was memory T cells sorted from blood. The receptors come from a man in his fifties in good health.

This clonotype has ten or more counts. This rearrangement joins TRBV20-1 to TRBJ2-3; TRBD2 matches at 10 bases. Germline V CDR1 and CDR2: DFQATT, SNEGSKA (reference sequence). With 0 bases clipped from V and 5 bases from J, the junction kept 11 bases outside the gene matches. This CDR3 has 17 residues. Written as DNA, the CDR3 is TGCAGTGCTAGAGATTCGGTAGCGGGGGGCCGGAGAGATACGCAGTATTTT. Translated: CSARDSVAGGRRDTQYF.

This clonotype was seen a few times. The CDR3 DNA follows: TGCAGCGTGGGACAGGGCTGGGATTCACCCCTCCACTTT. It is translated as CSVGQGWDSPLHF. This rearrangement joins TRBV29-1 to TRBJ1-6; 9 nucleotides line up with TRBD1. The germline CDR1 and CDR2 sequences are SQVTM and ANQGSEA. This CDR3 contains 13 residues. Trimming took 6 bases from V and 8 from J; bases not matched to a gene: 5.

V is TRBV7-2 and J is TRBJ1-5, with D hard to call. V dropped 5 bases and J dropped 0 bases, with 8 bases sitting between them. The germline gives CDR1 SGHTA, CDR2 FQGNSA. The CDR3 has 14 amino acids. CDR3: CASSRAYSNQPQHF. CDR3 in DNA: TGTGCCAGCAGCAGAGCGTATAGCAATCAGCCCCAGCATTTT.

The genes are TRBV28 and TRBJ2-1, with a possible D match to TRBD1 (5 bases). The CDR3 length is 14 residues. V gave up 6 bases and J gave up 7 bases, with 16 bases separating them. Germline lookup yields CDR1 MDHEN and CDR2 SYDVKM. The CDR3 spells CASRLDIQANEQFF. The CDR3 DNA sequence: TGTGCCAGCAGATTGGACATCCAGGCGAATGAGCAGTTCTTC.

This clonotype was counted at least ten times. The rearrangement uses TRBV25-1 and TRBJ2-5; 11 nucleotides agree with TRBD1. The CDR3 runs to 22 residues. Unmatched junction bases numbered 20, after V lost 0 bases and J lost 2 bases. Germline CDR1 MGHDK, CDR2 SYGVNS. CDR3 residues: CASSEYSGTGGTFRRDQETQYF. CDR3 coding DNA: TGTGCCAGCAGTGAATATAGCGGGACAGGGGGGACCTTCCGGAGGGATCAAGAGACCCAGTACTTC.

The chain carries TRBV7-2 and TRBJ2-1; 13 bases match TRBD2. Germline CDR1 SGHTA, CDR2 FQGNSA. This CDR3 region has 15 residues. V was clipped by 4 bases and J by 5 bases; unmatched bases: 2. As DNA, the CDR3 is TGTGCCAGCAGCTCGGGACTAGCGGGGCACAATGAGCAGTTCTTC. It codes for CASSSGLAGHNEQFF. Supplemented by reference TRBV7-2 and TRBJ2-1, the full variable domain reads GAGVSQSPSNKVTEKGKDVELRCDPISGHTALYWYRQSLGQGLEFLIYFQGNSAPDKSGLPSDRFSAERTGGSVSTLTIQRTQQEDSAVYLCASSSGLAGHNEQFFGPGTRLTVL.

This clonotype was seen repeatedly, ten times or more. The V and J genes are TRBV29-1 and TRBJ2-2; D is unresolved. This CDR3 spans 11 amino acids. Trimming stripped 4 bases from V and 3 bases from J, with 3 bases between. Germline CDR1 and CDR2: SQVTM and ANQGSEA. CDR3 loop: CSVVDTGELFF. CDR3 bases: TGCAGCGTTGTGGACACCGGGGAGCTGTTTTTT.

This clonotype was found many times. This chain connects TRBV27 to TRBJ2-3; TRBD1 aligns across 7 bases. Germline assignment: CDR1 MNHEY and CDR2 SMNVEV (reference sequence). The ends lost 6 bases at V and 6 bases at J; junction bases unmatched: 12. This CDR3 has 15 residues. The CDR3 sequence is CASSLDRVLFDTQYF. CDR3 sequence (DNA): TGTGCCAGCAGCCTTGACAGGGTTTTGTTCGATACGCAGTATTTT.

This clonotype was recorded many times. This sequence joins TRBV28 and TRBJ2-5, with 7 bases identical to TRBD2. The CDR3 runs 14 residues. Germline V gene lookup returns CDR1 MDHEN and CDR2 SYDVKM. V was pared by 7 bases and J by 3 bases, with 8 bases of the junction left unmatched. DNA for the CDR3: TGTGCCAGCACCACAATGGGGGGGAAAGAGACCCAGTACTTC. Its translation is CASTTMGGKETQYF. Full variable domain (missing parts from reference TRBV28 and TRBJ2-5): DVKVTQSSRYLVKRTGEKVFLECVQDMDHENMFWYRQDPGLGLRLIYFSYDVKMKEKGDIPEGYSVSREKKERFSLILESASTNQTSMYLCASTTMGGKETQYFGPGTRLLVL.

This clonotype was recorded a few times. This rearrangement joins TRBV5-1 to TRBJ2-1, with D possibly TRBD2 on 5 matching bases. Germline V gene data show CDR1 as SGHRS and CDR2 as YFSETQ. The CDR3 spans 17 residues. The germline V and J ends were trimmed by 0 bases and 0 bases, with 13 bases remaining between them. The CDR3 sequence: CASSLATGYSSYNEQFF. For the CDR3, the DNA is TGCGCCAGCAGCTTGGCCACGGGGTATAGCTCCTACAATGAGCAGTTCTTC.

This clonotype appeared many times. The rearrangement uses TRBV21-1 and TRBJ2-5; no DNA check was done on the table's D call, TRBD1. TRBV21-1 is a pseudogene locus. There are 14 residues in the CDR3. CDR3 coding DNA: TGTGCCAGCAGCAATGGACAGGAATGCGAGACCCAGTACTTC. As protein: CASSNGQECETQYF.

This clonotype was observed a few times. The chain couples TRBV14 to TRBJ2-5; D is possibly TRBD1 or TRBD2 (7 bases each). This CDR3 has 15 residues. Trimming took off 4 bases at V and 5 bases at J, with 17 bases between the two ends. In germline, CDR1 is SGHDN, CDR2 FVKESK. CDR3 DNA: TGTGCCAGCAGCCGAACCCAGGGGGGGAGCGAGACCCAGTACTTC. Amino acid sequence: CASSRTQGGSETQYF.

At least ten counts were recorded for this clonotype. The DNA of the CDR3 is TGTGCCAGCAGCGCCGGGACCCCTCTGTCTCCCCAGCATTTT. It codes for CASSAGTPLSPQHF. V and J are TRBV7-2 and TRBJ1-5; D possibly corresponds to TRBD1 (5 bases). Germline-derived CDR1 and CDR2 are SGHTA and FQGNSA. Deletions cut 5 bases from V and 10 bases from J, with 18 bases between. This CDR3 region has 14 residues.

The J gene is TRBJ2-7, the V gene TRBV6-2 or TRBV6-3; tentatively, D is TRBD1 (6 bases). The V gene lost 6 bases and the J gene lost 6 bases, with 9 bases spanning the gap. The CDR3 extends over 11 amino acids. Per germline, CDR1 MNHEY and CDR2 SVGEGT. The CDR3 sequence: CASRQGPEQYF. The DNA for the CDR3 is TGTGCCAGCAGACAGGGACCCGAGCAGTACTTC.

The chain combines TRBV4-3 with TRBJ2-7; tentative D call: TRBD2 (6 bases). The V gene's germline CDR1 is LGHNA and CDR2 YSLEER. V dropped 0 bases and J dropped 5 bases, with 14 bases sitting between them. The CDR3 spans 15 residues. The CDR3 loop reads CASSQDWGVLNEQYF. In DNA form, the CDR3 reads TGCGCCAGCAGCCAAGATTGGGGGGTCCTGAACGAGCAGTACTTC.

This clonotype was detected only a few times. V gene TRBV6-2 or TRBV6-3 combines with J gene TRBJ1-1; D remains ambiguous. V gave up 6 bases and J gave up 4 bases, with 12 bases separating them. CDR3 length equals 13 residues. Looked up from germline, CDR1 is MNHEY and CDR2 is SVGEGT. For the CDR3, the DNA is TGTGCCAGCAGCCGTGACACCAGCACTGAAGCTTTCTTT. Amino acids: CASSRDTSTEAFF.

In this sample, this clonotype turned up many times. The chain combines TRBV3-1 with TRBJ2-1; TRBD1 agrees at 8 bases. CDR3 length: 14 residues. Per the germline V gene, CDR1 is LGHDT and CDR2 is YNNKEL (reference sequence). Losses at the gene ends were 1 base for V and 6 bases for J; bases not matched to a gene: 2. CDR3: CASSQAGTGNEQFF. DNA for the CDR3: TGTGCCAGCAGCCAAGCCGGGACAGGCAATGAGCAGTTCTTC.

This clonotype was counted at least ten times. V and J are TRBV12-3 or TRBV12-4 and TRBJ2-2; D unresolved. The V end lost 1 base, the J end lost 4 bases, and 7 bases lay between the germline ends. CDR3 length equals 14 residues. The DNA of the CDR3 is TGTGCCAGCAGTTTAGGGTCTCGCACCGGGGAGCTGTTTTTT. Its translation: CASSLGSRTGELFF.

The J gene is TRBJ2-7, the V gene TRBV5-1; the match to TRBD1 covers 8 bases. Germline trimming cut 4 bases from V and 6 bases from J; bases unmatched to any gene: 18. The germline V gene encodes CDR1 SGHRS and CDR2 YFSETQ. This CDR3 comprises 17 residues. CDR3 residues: CASSLAKSDRVPREQYF. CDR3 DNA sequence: TGCGCCAGCAGCCTTGCCAAATCGGACAGGGTCCCTCGCGAGCAGTACTTC. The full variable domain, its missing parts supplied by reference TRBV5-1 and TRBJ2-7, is KAGVTQTPRYLIKTRGQQVTLSCSPISGHRSVSWYQQTPGQGLQFLFEYFSETQRNKGNFPGRFSGRQFSNSRSEMNVSTLELGDSALYLCASSLAKSDRVPREQYFGPGTRLTVT.

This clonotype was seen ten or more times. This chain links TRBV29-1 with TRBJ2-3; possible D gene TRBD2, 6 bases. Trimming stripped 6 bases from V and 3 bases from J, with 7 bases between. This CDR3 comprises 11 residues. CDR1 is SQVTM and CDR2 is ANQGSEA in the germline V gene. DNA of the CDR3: TGCAGCGTCCGGGGGACAGATACGCAGTATTTT. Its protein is CSVRGTDTQYF.

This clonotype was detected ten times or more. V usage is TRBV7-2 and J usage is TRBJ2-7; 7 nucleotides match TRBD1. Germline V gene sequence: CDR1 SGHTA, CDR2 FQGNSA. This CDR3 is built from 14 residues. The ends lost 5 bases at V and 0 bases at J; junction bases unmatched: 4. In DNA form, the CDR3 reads TGTGCCAGCAGCCCGGACAGGTCCTCCTACGAGCAGTACTTC. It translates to CASSPDRSSYEQYF.

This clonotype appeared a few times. The CDR3, as DNA: TGCAGTGCTAGAGATCAAGGAGGGGGCCGACAGCCCCAGCATTTT. This gives the protein CSARDQGGGRQPQHF. V gene TRBV20-1 combines with J gene TRBJ1-5; 7 bases match TRBD1. CDR3 length: 15 residues. Germline CDR1 reads DFQATT; CDR2 reads SNEGSKA (reference sequence). The V segment lost 0 bases and the J segment 7 bases; nucleotides outside the gene matches: 9.

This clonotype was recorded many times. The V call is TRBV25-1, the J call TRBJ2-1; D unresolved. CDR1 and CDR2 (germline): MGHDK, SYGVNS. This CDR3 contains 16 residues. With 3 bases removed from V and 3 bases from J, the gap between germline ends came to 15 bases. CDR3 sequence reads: CASSEFGEPNYNEQFF. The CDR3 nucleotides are TGTGCCAGCAGTGAGTTTGGGGAACCAAACTACAATGAGCAGTTCTTC.

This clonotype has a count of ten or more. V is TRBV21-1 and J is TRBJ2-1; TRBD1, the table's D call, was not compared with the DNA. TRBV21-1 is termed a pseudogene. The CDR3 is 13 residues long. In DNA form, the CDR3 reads TGTGCCGTGAGCCGGGACACCCACAATGAGCAGTTCTTC. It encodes CAVSRDTHNEQFF.

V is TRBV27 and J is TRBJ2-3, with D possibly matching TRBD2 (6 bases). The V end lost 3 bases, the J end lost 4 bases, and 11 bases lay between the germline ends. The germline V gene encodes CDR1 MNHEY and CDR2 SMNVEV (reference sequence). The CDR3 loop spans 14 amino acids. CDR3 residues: CASSLEGWADTQYF. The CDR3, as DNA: TGTGCCAGCAGTTTGGAGGGCTGGGCAGATACGCAGTATTTT.

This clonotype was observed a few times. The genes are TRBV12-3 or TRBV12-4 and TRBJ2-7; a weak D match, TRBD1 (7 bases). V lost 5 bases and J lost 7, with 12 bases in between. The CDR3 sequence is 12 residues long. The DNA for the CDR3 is TGTGCCAGCAGTGAGGGGGCGGGGGAGCAGTACTTC. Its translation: CASSEGAGEQYF.

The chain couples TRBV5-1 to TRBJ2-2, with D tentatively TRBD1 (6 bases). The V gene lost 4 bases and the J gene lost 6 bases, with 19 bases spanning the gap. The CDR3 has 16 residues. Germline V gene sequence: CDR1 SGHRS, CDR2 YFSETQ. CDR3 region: CASSPQAAGVAGELFF. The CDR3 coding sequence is TGCGCCAGCAGCCCCCAGGCGGCAGGGGTGGCCGGGGAGCTGTTTTTT.